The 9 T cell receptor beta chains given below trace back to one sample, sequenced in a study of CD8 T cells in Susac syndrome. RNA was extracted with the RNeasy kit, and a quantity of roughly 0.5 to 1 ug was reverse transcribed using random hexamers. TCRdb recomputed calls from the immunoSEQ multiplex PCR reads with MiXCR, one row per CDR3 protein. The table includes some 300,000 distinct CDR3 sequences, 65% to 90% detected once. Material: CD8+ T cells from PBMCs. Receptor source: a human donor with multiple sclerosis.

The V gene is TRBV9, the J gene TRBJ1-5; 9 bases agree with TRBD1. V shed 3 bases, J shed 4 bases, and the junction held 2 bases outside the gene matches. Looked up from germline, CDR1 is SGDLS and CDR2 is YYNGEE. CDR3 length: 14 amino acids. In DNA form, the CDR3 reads TGTGCCAGCAGCGCTGGGACAGGGAATCAGCCCCAGCATTTT. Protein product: CASSAGTGNQPQHF.

CDR3 sequence: CSVRGLAGEPNTGELFF. The CDR3 region has the DNA TGCAGCGTTCGAGGACTAGCGGGAGAACCGAACACCGGGGAGCTGTTTTTT. This chain links TRBV29-1 with TRBJ2-2, with 13 nucleotides matching TRBD2. Germline V CDR1 and CDR2: SQVTM, ANQGSEA. V was clipped by 5 bases and J by 0 bases; unmatched bases: 6. The CDR3 loop spans 17 amino acids.

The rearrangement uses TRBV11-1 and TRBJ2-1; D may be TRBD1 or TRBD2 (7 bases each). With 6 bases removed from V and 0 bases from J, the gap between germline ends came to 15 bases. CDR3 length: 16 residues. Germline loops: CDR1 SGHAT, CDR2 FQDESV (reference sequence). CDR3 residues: CASSQGRDSSYNEQFF. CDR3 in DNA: TGTGCCAGCAGTCAGGGGAGGGACAGCTCCTACAATGAGCAGTTCTTC.

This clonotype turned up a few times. CDR3 sequence: CASSPFYEQYF. The CDR3 nucleotides read TGTGCCAGCAGTCCTTTCTACGAGCAGTACTTC. The chain carries TRBV28 and TRBJ2-7; D uncertain. This CDR3 has 11 residues. Germline assignment: CDR1 MDHEN and CDR2 SYDVKM. Trimming removed 5 bases from V and 3 bases from J, with 5 bases in between.

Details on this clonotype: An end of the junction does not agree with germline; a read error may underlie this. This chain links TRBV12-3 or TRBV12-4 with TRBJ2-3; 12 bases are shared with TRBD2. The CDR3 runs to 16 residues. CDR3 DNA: TGTGACAGCAGTTTCGCCGGGACTAGCGGGACAGATACGCAGTATTTT. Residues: CDSSFAGTSGTDTQYF.

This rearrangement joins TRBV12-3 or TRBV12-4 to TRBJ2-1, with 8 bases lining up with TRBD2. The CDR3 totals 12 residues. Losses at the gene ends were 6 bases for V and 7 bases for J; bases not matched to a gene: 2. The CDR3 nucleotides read TGTGCCAGCAGAGGACTAGCTAATGAGCAGTTCTTC. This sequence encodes CASRGLANEQFF.

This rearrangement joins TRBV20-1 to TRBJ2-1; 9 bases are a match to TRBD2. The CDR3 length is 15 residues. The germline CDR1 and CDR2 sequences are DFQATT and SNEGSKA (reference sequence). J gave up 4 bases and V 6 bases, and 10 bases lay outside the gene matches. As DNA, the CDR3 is TGCAGTGCAAACTCCGGGACTAGCTTTTACAATGAGCAGTTCTTC. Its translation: CSANSGTSFYNEQFF.

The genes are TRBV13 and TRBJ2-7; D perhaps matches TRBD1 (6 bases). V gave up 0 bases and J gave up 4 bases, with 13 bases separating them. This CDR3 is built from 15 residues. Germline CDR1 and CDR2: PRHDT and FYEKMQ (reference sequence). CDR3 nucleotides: TGTGCCAGCAGCTTAGGGGACAGAAATATTTACGAGCAGTACTTC. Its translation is CASSLGDRNIYEQYF. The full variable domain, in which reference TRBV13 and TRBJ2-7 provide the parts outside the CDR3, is AAGVIQSPRHLIKEKRETATLKCYPIPRHDTVYWYQQGPGQDPQFLISFYEKMQSDKGSIPDRFSAQQFSDYHSELNMSSLELGDSALYFCASSLGDRNIYEQYFGPGTRLTVT.

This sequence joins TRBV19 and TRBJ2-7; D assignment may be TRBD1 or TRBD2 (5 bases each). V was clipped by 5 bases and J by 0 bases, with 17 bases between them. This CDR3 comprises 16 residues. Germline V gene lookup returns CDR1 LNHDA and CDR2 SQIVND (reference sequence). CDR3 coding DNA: TGTGCCAGTAGTTTGGGGACGGAAAGCTACTCCTACGAGCAGTACTTC. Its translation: CASSLGTESYSYEQYF.